A single sample gave rise to the 16 T cell receptor beta chains below, sequenced in a study of vaccination effects on CD4 cells after COVID-19. Their cognate antigens are unknown. Antigen-specific CD4+ T cells were expanded (with viral peptide pools) by the ViraFEST assay ahead of sequencing. Once cultured for approximately eleven days, the cells underwent separation to obtain CD4+ T cells. According to the study, vaccine recipients showed no prior SARS-CoV-2 infection and negative nucleocapsid antibodies. Some clones are missing from TCRdb's copy, which holds only in-frame ones; the method was immunoSEQ multiplex PCR. Seen here are about 22,000 clones, approximately 77% observed once, and the top ten hold around 19%. Sequenced here: CD4+ T cells from PBMCs cultured with HCoV-NL63 spike peptides, sampled before COVID-19 vaccination. The receptors stem from a human donor who received a COVID-19 vaccine.

The gene calls are TRBV5-1 and TRBJ2-3, with TRBD1 matching 7 bases. V shed 1 base, J shed 1 base, and the junction held 6 bases outside the gene matches. The CDR3 runs to 16 residues. CDR1 is SGHRS and CDR2 is YFSETQ in the germline V gene. The CDR3 DNA reads TGCGCCAGCAGCTTGTTCGGTACAGGGGGCACAGATACGCAGTATTTT. Translating it yields CASSLFGTGGTDTQYF.

This chain links TRBV28 with TRBJ2-5; D might be TRBD2 (6 bases). From germline, CDR1 is MDHEN and CDR2 SYDVKM. V lost 4 bases and J 4 bases, leaving 16 bases between the germline ends. The CDR3 spans 15 residues. This CDR3 reads CASSSGPFGRETQYF. DNA for the CDR3: TGTGCCAGCAGTTCGGGCCCTTTCGGGAGAGAGACCCAGTACTTC.

The V call is TRBV16, the J call TRBJ1-2, with 7 positions matching TRBD1. The CDR3 is 15 residues long. CDR1 and CDR2 from the germline V gene are KGHSY and FQNENV. V shed 4 bases, J shed 0 bases, and the junction held 5 bases outside the gene matches. CDR3 sequence reads: CASSRPTGSNYGYTF. DNA of the CDR3: TGTGCCAGCAGCCGCCCGACAGGGTCTAACTATGGCTACACCTTC.

The chain has TRBV6-4 and TRBJ1-1; D is ambiguous. Germline CDR1 is MRHNA and CDR2 is SNTAGT. The V end lost 8 bases, the J end lost 4 bases, and 14 bases lay between the germline ends. CDR3 length: 13 residues. CDR3 sequence (DNA): TGTGCCAGCTCTAGTGGGCGGGGCACTGAAGCTTTCTTT. This gives the protein CASSSGRGTEAFF.

This chain uses TRBV2 with TRBJ1-2, with D tentatively TRBD1 (6 bases). This CDR3 spans 15 amino acids. In germline, CDR1 is SNHLY, CDR2 FYNNEI. Trimming took 6 bases from V and 4 from J, leaving 18 bases between them. DNA of the CDR3: TGTGCCAGCAGCCGGGACACCTCTCCTGTCTATGGCTACACCTTC. This gives the protein CASSRDTSPVYGYTF.

This rearrangement joins TRBV4-1 to TRBJ2-7; possible D gene TRBD1, 5 bases. CDR1 and CDR2 from the germline V gene are MGHRA and YSYEKL. V dropped 1 base and J dropped 0 bases, with 10 bases sitting between them. This CDR3 region has 15 residues. CDR3 sequence: CASSQVWGNSYEQYF. DNA of the CDR3: TGCGCCAGCAGCCAAGTCTGGGGCAACTCCTACGAGCAGTACTTC.

The V call is TRBV5-4, the J call TRBJ2-5, with a weak D call TRBD2 (6 bases). This CDR3 is built from 17 residues. CDR1 is SGHNT and CDR2 is YYREEE in the germline V gene (reference sequence). V lost 0 bases and J 4 bases, leaving 19 bases between the germline ends. The CDR3 here is CASSLGGGTFRSETQYF. As DNA, the CDR3 is TGTGCCAGCAGCTTGGGGGGAGGTACCTTTAGGTCAGAGACCCAGTACTTC.

The chain combines TRBV29-1 with TRBJ1-1, with D maybe TRBD1 (6 bases). Germline-derived CDR1 and CDR2 are SQVTM and ANQGSEA. This CDR3 has 15 residues. V was clipped by 5 bases and J by 4 bases, with 20 bases between them. CDR3 sequence (DNA): TGCAGCGTTAGAGGTACAGGGTTGAAGGGCACTGAAGCTTTCTTT. It encodes CSVRGTGLKGTEAFF.

CDR3 sequence (DNA): TGTGCCAGCAAGCTCGGACCTTATGGCTACACCTTC. It yields the protein CASKLGPYGYTF. This rearrangement joins TRBV2 to TRBJ1-2, with unresolved D. This CDR3 spans 12 amino acids. Germline V lookup: CDR1 SNHLY, CDR2 FYNNEI. Trimming took 7 bases from V and 5 from J, leaving 11 bases between them.

This chain links TRBV5-5 with TRBJ1-2; 8 positions agree with TRBD1. The CDR3 is made up of 14 amino acids. Germline trimming cut 3 bases from V and 4 bases from J; bases unmatched to any gene: 5. In germline, CDR1 is SGHKS, CDR2 YYEKEE (reference sequence). CDR3 sequence reads: CASSSGGESYGYTF. The CDR3 DNA follows: TGTGCCAGCAGCTCAGGGGGCGAGAGCTATGGCTACACCTTC.

The rearrangement joins TRBV7-9 to TRBJ1-2; 8 bases match TRBD1. The junction had 1 base not matched to a gene; V was cut back by 1 base and J by 9 bases. The CDR3 contains 12 residues. CDR1 is SEHNR and CDR2 is FQNEAQ in the germline V gene (reference sequence). CDR3 region: CASSLDRGSYTF. CDR3 nucleotides: TGTGCCAGCAGCTTAGACAGGGGGAGCTACACCTTC.

The chain joins TRBV27 to TRBJ2-7; maybe TRBD2 (6 bases). The CDR3 contains 13 residues. Trimming left V 6 bases short and J 2 bases short, with 11 bases between. The V gene's germline CDR1 is MNHEY and CDR2 SMNVEV (reference sequence). CDR3 loop: CASSTGLTYEQYF. DNA of the CDR3: TGTGCCAGCAGCACCGGACTAACCTACGAGCAGTACTTC.

The chain joins TRBV6-5 to TRBJ2-5; D possibly corresponds to TRBD1 (5 bases). The V end was cut by 0 bases, the J end by 1 base, with 9 bases between. Germline V CDR1 and CDR2: MNHEY, SVGAGI. The CDR3 consists of 15 residues. CDR3 residues: CASSYSTAPQETQYF. Here the CDR3 DNA reads TGTGCCAGCAGTTACTCGACAGCCCCCCAAGAGACCCAGTACTTC.

The chain links TRBV11-2 to TRBJ1-1, with D possibly TRBD1 on 5 matching bases. The CDR3 length is 15 residues. Germline V gene data show CDR1 as SGHAT and CDR2 as FQNNGV. The V end was cut by 2 bases, the J end by 1 base, with 11 bases between. CDR3 bases: TGTGCCAGCAGCTTAACCCCGGGGGGGAACACTGAAGCTTTCTTT. It translates to CASSLTPGGNTEAFF.

The V call is TRBV19, the J call TRBJ2-7, with 11 nucleotides matching TRBD2. This CDR3 contains 18 residues. Germline CDR1 reads LNHDA; CDR2 reads SQIVND (reference sequence). The trim removed 1 base at V and 2 bases at J, leaving 10 bases unmatched. CDR3 coding DNA: TGTGCCAGTAGTATAGCGGGGACTAGCGGAACCCACCCCTACGAGCAGTACTTC. Its protein is CASSIAGTSGTHPYEQYF.

The rearrangement uses TRBV3-1 (or the pseudogene TRBV3-2) and TRBJ2-7, with TRBD1 matching 7 bases. The germline CDR1 and CDR2 sequences are LGHDT and YNNKEL (reference sequence). V was clipped by 0 bases and J by 5 bases; unmatched bases: 10. CDR3 length: 16 residues. The CDR3 region has the DNA TGTGCCAGCAGCCAAGATCTGGCAGGGGGTAGGAACGAGCAGTACTTC. It is translated as CASSQDLAGGRNEQYF.